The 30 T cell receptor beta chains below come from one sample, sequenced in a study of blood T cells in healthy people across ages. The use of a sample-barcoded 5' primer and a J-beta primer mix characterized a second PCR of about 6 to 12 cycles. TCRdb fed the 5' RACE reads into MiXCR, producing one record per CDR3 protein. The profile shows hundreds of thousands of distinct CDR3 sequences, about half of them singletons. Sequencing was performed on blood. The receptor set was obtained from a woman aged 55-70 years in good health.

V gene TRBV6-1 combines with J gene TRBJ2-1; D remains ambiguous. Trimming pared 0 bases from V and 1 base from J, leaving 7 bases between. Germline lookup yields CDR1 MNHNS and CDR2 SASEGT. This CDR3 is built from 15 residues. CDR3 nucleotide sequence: TGTGCCAGCAGTGAAGCTCCTCAGTCCTACAATGAGCAGTTCTTC. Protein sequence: CASSEAPQSYNEQFF.

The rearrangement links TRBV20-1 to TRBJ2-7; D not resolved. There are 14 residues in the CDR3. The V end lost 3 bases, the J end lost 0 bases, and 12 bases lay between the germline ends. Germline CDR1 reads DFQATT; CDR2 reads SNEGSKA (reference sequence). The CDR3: CSASAPGNSYEQYF. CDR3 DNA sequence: TGCAGTGCTAGTGCCCCGGGCAACTCCTACGAGCAGTACTTC.

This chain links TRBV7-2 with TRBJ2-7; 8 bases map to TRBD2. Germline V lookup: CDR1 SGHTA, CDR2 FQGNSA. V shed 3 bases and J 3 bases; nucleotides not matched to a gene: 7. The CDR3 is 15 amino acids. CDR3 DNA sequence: TGTGCCAGCAGCTTCAGCGGGGGAAGACACTACGAGCAGTACTTC. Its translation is CASSFSGGRHYEQYF.

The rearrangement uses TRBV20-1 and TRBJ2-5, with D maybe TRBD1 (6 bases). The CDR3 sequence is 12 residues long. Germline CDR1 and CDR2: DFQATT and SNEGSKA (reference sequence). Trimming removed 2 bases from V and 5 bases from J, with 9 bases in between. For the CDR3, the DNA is TGCAGTGCTAGACAGGGGCGGGAGACCCAGTACTTC. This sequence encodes CSARQGRETQYF.

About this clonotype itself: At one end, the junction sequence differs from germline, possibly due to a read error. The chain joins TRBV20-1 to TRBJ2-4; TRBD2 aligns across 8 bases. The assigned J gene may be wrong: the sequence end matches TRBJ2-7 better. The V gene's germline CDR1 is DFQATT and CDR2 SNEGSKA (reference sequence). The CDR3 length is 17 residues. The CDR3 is CSARDRGGRIPSSEQYF. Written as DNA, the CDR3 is TGCAGTGCTAGAGATCGGGGCGGGAGGATTCCTTCCTCCGAGCAGTACTTC.

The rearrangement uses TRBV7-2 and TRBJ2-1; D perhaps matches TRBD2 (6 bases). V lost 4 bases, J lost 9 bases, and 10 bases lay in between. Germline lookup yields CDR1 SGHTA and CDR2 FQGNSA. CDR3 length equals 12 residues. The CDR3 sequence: CASSSRLGEQFF. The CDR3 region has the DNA TGTGCCAGCAGCTCTCGACTAGGTGAGCAGTTCTTC.

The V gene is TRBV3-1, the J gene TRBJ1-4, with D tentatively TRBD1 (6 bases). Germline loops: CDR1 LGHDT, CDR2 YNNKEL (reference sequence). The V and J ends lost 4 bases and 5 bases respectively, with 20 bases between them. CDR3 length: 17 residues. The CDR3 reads CASSRGSSGRGNEKLFF. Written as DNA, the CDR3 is TGTGCCAGCAGCCGAGGGAGTTCGGGGAGGGGGAATGAAAAACTGTTTTTT.

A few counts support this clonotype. The CDR3 loop reads CATSGGGSIYEQYF. For the CDR3, the DNA is TGTGCCACCTCAGGGGGCGGGAGTATCTACGAGCAGTACTTC. This chain links TRBV12-3 or TRBV12-4 with TRBJ2-7, with a tentative D call TRBD1 (8 bases). The CDR3 extends over 14 amino acids. V was trimmed by 10 bases and J by 3 bases, leaving 19 bases between them.

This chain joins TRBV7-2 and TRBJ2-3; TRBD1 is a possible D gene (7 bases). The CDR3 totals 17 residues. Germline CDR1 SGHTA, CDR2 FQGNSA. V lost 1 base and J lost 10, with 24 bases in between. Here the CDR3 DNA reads TGTGCCAGCAGCTTAGTCAGGGGGGAGAATAGCAGGGGGTCGCAGTATTTT. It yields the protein CASSLVRGENSRGSQYF.

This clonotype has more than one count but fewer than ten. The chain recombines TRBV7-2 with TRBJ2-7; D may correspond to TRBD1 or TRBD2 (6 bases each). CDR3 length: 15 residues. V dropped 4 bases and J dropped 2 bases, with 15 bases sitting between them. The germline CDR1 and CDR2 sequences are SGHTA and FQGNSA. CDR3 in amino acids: CASSSFGGPTYEQYF. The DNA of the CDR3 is TGTGCCAGCAGCTCGTTCGGGGGCCCAACCTACGAGCAGTACTTC.

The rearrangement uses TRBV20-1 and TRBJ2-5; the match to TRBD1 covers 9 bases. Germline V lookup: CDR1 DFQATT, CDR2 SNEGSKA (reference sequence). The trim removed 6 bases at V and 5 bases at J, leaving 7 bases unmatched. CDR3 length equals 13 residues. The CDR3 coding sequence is TGCAGTGCCCCAAACAGGGGGCTGGAGACCCAGTACTTC. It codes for CSAPNRGLETQYF.

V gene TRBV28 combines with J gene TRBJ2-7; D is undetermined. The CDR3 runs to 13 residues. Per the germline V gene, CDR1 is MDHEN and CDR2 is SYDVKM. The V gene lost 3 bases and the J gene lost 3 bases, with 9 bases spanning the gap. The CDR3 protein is CASSFGNVYEQYF. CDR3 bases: TGTGCCAGCAGTTTTGGGAACGTCTACGAGCAGTACTTC.

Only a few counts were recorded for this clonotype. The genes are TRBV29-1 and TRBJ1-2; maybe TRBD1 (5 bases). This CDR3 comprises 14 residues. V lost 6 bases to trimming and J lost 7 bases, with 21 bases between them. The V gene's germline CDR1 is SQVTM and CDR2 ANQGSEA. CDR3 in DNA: TGCAGCGTCCAGGGTCATTTGGGAAATATTGGCTACACCTTC. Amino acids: CSVQGHLGNIGYTF.

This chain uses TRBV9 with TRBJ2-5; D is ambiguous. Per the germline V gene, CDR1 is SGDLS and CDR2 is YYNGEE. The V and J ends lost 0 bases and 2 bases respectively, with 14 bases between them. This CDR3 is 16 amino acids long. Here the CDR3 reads CASSVARMAGQETQYF. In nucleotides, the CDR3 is TGTGCCAGCAGCGTAGCCCGTATGGCTGGACAAGAGACCCAGTACTTC.

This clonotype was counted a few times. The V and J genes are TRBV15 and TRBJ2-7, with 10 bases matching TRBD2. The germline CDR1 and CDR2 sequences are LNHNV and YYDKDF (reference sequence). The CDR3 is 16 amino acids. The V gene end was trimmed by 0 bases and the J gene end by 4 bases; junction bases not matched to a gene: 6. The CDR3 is CATSRDPASGSYEQYF. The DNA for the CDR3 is TGTGCCACCAGCAGAGATCCGGCTAGCGGGAGTTACGAGCAGTACTTC.

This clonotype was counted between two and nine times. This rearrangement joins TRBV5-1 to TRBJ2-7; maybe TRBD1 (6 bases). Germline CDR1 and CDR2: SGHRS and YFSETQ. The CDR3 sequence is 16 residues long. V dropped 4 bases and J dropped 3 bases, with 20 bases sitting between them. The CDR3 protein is CASSMGPGQPLYEQYF. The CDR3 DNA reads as TGCGCCAGCAGCATGGGCCCGGGACAACCCCTCTACGAGCAGTACTTC.

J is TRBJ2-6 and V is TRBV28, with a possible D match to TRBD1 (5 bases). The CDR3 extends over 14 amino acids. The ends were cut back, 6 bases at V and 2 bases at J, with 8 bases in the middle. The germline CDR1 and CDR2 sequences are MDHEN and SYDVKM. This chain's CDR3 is CASSIQAGANVLTF. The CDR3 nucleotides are TGTGCCAGCAGCATACAGGCTGGGGCCAACGTCCTGACTTTC.

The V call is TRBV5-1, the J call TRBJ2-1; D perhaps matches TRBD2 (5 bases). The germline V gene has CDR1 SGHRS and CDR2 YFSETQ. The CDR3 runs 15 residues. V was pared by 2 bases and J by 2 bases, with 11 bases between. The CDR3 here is CASSLGLSTYNEQFF. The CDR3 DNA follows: TGCGCCAGCAGCTTAGGACTTTCAACCTACAATGAGCAGTTCTTC. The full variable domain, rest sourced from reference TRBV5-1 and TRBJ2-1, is KAGVTQTPRYLIKTRGQQVTLSCSPISGHRSVSWYQQTPGQGLQFLFEYFSETQRNKGNFPGRFSGRQFSNSRSEMNVSTLELGDSALYLCASSLGLSTYNEQFFGPGTRLTVL.

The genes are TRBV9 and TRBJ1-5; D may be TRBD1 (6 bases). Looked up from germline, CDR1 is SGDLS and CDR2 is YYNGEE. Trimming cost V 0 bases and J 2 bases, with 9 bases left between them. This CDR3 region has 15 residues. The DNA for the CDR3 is TGTGCCAGCAGCGTAGGGGACACTGGCAATCAGCCCCAGCATTTT. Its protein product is CASSVGDTGNQPQHF. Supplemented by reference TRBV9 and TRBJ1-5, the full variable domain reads DSGVTQTPKHLITATGQRVTLRCSPRSGDLSVYWYQQSLDQGLQFLIQYYNGEERAKGNILERFSAQQFPDLHSELNLSSLELGDSALYFCASSVGDTGNQPQHFGDGTRLSIL.

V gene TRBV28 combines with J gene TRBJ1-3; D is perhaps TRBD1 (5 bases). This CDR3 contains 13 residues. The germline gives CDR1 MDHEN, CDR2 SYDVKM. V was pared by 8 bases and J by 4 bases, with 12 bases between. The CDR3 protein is CASDPAGGNTIYF. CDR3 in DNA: TGTGCCAGCGACCCAGCAGGGGGAAACACCATATATTTT.

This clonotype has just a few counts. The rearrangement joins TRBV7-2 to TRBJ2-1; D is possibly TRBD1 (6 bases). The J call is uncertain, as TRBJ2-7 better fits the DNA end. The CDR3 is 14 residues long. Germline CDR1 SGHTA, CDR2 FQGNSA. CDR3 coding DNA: TGTGCCACCACACAGGGTTTTTCCTACAATGAGCAGTACTTC. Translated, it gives CATTQGFSYNEQYF.

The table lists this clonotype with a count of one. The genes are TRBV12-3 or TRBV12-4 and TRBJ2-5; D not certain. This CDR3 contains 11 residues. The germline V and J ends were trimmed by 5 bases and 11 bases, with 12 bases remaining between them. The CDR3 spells CASSIWDEQYF. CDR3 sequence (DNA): TGTGCCAGCAGTATATGGGATGAGCAGTACTTC.

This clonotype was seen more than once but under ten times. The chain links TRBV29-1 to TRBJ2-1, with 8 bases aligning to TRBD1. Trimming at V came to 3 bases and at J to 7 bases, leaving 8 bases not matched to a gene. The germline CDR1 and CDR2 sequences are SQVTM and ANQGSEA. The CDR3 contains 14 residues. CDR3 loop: CSVDGSDRANEQFF. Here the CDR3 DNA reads TGCAGCGTTGACGGATCGGACAGGGCTAATGAGCAGTTCTTC.

Here the CDR3 reads CSATRDGKNIQYF. In DNA, the CDR3 is TGCAGTGCTACGCGGGATGGCAAAAACATTCAGTACTTC. The chain couples TRBV20-1 to TRBJ2-4; D might be TRBD2 (6 bases). From germline, CDR1 is DFQATT and CDR2 SNEGSKA (reference sequence). V was cut by 4 bases and J by 3 bases, with 10 bases left in between. The CDR3 extends over 13 amino acids.

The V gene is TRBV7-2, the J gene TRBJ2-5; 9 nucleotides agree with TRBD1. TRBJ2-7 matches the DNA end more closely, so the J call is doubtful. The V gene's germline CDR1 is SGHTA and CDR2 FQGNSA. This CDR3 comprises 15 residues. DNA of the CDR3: TGTGCCAGCAGCTCCCCGACAGGGGGGTCATACGAGCAGTACTTC. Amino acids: CASSSPTGGSYEQYF.

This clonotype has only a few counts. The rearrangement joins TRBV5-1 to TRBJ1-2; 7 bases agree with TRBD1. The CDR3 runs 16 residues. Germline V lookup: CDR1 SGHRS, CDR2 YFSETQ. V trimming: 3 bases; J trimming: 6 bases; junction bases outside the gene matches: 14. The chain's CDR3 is CASSYTGGQGENGYTF. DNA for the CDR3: TGCGCCAGCAGCTACACCGGTGGGCAGGGGGAAAATGGCTACACCTTC.

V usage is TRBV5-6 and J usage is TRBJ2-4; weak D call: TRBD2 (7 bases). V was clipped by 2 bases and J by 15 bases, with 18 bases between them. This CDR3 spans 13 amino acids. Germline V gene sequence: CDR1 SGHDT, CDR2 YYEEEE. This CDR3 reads CASSLRGGWRWYF. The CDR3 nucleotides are TGTGCCAGCAGCTTAAGGGGGGGATGGAGATGGTACTTC.

In DNA, the CDR3 is TGCAGCGTTGAGGAATGGGGACAGGGCAATGAGCAGTTCTTC. Translating it yields CSVEEWGQGNEQFF. The chain combines TRBV29-1 with TRBJ2-1; TRBD1 matches at 9 bases. The CDR3 covers 14 residues. Germline-derived CDR1 and CDR2 are SQVTM and ANQGSEA. V trimming: 3 bases; J trimming: 6 bases; junction bases outside the gene matches: 6.

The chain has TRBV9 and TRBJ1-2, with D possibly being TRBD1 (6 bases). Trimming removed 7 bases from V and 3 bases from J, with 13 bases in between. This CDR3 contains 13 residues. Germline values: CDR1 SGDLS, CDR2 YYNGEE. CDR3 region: CASSAGHDYGYTF. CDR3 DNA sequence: TGTGCCAGCTCTGCGGGACATGACTATGGCTACACCTTC.

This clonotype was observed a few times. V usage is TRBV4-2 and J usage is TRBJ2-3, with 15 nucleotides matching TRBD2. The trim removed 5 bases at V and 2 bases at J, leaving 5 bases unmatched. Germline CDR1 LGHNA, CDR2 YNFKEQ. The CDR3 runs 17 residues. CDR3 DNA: TGTGCCAGCAGCAGGTGGACTAGCGGGAGGGCCACAGATACGCAGTATTTT. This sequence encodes CASSRWTSGRATDTQYF.